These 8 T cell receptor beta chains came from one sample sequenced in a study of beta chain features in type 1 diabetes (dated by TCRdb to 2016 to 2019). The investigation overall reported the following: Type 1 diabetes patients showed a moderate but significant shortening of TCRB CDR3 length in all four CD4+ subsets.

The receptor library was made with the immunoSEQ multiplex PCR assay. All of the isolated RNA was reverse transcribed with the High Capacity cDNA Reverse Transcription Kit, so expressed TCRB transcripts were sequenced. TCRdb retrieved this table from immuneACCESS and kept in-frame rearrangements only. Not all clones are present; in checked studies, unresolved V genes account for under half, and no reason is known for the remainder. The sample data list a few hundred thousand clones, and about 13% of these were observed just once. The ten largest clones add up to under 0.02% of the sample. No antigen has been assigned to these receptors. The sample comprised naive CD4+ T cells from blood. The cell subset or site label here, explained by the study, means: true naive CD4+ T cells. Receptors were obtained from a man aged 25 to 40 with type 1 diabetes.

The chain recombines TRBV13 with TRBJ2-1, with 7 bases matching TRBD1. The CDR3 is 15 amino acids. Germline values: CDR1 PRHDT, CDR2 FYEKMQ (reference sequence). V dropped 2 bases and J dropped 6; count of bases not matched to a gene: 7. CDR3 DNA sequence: TGTGCCAGCAGCTTACGAAAGGGGGCTCTCAATGAGCAGTTCTTC. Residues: CASSLRKGALNEQFF.

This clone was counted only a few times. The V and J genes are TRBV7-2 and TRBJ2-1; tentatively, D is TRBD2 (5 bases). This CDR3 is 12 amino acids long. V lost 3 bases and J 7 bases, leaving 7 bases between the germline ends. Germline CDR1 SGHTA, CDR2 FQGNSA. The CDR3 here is CASSFPGNEQFF. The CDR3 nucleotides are TGTGCCAGCAGCTTCCCGGGGAATGAGCAGTTCTTC.

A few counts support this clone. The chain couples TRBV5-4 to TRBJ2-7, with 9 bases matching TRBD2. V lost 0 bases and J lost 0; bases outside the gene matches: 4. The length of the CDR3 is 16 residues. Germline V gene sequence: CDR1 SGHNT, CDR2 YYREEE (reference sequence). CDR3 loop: CASSLGAAGGSYEQYF. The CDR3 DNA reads TGTGCCAGCAGCTTGGGTGCAGCGGGAGGCTCCTACGAGCAGTACTTC. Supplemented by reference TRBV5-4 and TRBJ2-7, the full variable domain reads ETGVTQSPTHLIKTRGQQVTLRCSSQSGHNTVSWYQQALGQGPQFIFQYYREEENGRGNFPPRFSGLQFPNYSSELNVNALELDDSALYLCASSLGAAGGSYEQYFGPGTRLTVT.

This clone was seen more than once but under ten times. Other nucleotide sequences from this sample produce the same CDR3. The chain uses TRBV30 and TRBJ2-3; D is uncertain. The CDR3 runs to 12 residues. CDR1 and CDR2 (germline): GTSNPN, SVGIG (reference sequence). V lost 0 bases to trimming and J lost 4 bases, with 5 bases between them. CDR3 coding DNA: TGTGCCTGGAGTGTACTGGCAGATACGCAGTATTTT. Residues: CAWSVLADTQYF.

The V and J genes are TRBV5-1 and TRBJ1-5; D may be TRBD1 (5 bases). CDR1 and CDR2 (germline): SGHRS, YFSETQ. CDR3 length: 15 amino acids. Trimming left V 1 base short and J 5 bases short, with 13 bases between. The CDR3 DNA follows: TGCGCCAGCAGCTTGCGCGGGGGGAGGGATCAGCCCCAGCATTTT. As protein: CASSLRGGRDQPQHF.

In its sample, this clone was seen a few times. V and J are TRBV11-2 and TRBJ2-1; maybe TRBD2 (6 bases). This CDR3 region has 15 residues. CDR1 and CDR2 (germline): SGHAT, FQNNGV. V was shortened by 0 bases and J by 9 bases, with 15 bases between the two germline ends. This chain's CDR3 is CASSLDGTSHGEQFF. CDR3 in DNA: TGTGCCAGCAGCTTAGATGGTACTAGCCATGGTGAGCAGTTCTTC.

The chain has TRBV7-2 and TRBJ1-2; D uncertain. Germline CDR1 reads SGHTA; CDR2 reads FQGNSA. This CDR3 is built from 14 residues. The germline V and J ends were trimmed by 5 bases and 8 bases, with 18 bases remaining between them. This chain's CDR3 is CASSPSWASFGYTF. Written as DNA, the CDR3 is TGTGCCAGCAGCCCTTCGTGGGCCTCTTTCGGCTACACCTTC.

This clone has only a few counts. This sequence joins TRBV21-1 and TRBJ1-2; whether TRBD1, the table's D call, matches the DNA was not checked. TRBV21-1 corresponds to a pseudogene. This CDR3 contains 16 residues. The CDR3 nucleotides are TGTGCCATCCCGGGGGACAGGGCAGAGGGTAACTATGGCTACACCTTC. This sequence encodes CAIPGDRAEGNYGYTF.